These T cell receptor beta chains were read from a single sample in a study of blood T cell repertoires in COVID-19. Measured with immunoSEQ multiplex PCR; TCRdb has only the in-frame clones, and not every one. The table shows under 400,000 clones, with about nine tenths occurring only once. Sample: peripheral blood. These receptors originate from a woman aged 25 to 39 with COVID-19, enrolled during active disease. CDR3s include the opening cysteine and the closing phenylalanine or tryptophan. A D gene is named only where the DNA matches it firmly. Where a row states a size, it is once, few, many or the class of an expanded clone; other rows omit it.

size | D | J | V | CDR3 | DNA
- | - | TRBJ1-3 | TRBV27 | CASTCGYNPSGNTIYF | TGTGCCAGCACATGCGGATACAACCCCTCTGGAAACACCATATATTTT
- | TRBD1 | TRBJ1-5 | TRBV7-9 | CASSPGTVIQPQHF | TGTGCCAGCAGCCCGGGGACAGTCATTCAGCCCCAGCATTTT
- | TRBD2 | TRBJ2-1 | TRBV15 | CATSRDWEAGVMEGYNEQFF | TGTGCCACCAGCAGAGATTGGGAAGCGGGAGTAATGGAAGGCTACAATGAGCAGTTCTTC
- | - | TRBJ2-2 | TRBV10-3 | CAIRTRLANTGELFF | TGTGCCATAAGAACCAGACTCGCGAACACCGGGGAGCTGTTTTTT
- | TRBD1 | TRBJ1-2 | TRBV5-6 | CASSLRQGIGYTF | TGTGCCAGCAGCTTAAGACAGGGGATCGGCTACACCTTC
- | - | TRBJ1-5 | TRBV5-1 | CASSLTGNSNQPQHF | TGCGCCAGCAGCTTGACGGGGAATAGCAATCAGCCCCAGCATTTT
- | - | TRBJ1-1 | TRBV12-3/TRBV12-4 | CASLGQMNTEAFF | TGTGCCAGTTTAGGACAGATGAACACTGAAGCTTTCTTT
- | TRBD2 | TRBJ2-3 | TRBV11-2 | CASSLMQAGGPSDTQYF | TGTGCCAGCAGCTTAATGCAAGCGGGAGGGCCCTCAGATACGCAGTATTTT
- | - | TRBJ1-1 | TRBV25-1 | CASSELLPGKGTEAFF | TGTGCCAGCAGTGAATTACTCCCAGGGAAAGGCACTGAAGCTTTCTTT
- | - | TRBJ1-2 | TRBV5-5 | CASSSTGLNNYGYTF | TGTGCCAGCAGCTCTACGGGACTGAATAACTATGGCTACACCTTC
few | TRBD1 | TRBJ1-1 | TRBV2 | CATHRGLNTEAFF | TGTGCCACCCACAGGGGGCTGAACACTGAAGCTTTCTTT
- | - | TRBJ1-4 | TRBV7-6 | CASSYRAATNEKLFF | TGTGCCAGCAGCTACAGGGCGGCGACTAATGAAAAACTGTTTTTT
- | TRBD1 | TRBJ2-7 | TRBV5-1 | CASSWGQPSSYEQYF | TGCGCCAGCAGCTGGGGACAGCCAAGCTCCTACGAGCAGTACTTC
- | - | TRBJ1-2 | TRBV5-4 | CASSSAGEPYGYTF | TGTGCCAGCAGTTCCGCGGGAGAGCCCTATGGCTACACCTTC
- | TRBD1 | TRBJ2-2 | TRBV27 | CASSSDREPGELFF | TGTGCCAGCAGCTCCGACAGGGAACCCGGGGAGCTGTTTTTT
few | TRBD2 | TRBJ2-7 | TRBV10-1 | CASSESGRGDEQYF | TGCGCCAGCAGTGAGTCCGGGAGGGGGGACGAGCAGTACTTC
- | - | TRBJ1-2 | TRBV5-6 | CASSGGAGYGYTF | TGTGCCAGCAGCGGGGGGGCCGGGTATGGCTACACCTTC
once | TRBD1 | TRBJ2-7 | TRBV4-1 | CASSRDSLYEQYF | TGCGCCAGCAGCCGGGACAGCCTCTACGAGCAGTACTTC
once | - | TRBJ2-3 | TRBV19 | CASTLGGALFTDTQYF | TGTGCCAGTACCCTCGGGGGAGCGCTTTTCACAGATACGCAGTATTTT
once | - | TRBJ1-6 | TRBV9 | CASSGGQGYSPLHF | TGTGCCAGCAGCGGGGGGCAGGGGTATTCACCCCTCCACTTT
- | TRBD1 | TRBJ1-6 | TRBV2 | CASSSRQGGSPLHF | TGTGCCAGCAGTTCCCGACAGGGCGGTTCACCCCTCCACTTT
once | - | TRBJ1-1 | TRBV11-2 | CASSERPLGDTEAFF | TGTGCCAGCAGCGAACGACCCTTAGGGGACACTGAAGCTTTCTTT
- | TRBD1 | TRBJ1-4 | TRBV3-1/TRBV3-2 | CASSQGGTGHEKLFF | TGTGCCAGCAGCCAAGGTGGGACAGGGCATGAAAAACTGTTTTTT
- | TRBD2 | TRBJ2-1 | TRBV11-2 | CASSLGTSSYNEQFF | TGTGCCAGCAGCTTAGGGACTAGCTCCTACAATGAGCAGTTCTTC
- | TRBD1 | TRBJ2-7 | TRBV5-1 | CASSLTDRGNYEQYF | TGCGCCAGCAGCTTGACGGACAGGGGCAACTACGAGCAGTACTTC
- | - | TRBJ1-2 | TRBV5-1 | CASSLKSGSGLTEYGYTF | TGCGCCAGCAGCCTGAAAAGTGGGTCGGGACTGACAGAGTATGGCTACACCTTC
few | - | TRBJ2-3 | TRBV2 | CASSEDSDTQYF | TGTGCCAGCAGCGAAGACTCAGATACGCAGTATTTT
- | TRBD1 | TRBJ2-7 | TRBV5-1 | CASSLGTGSRREQYF | TGCGCCAGCAGCTTGGGGACAGGCTCGCGGAGGGAGCAGTACTTC
- | TRBD2 | TRBJ2-3 | TRBV9 | CASSVSGTSLTDTQYF | TGTGCCAGCAGCGTAAGTGGGACTAGCCTCACAGATACGCAGTATTTT
- | - | TRBJ1-1 | TRBV27 | CASRTVSNTEAFF | TGTGCCAGCAGAACGGTCTCGAACACTGAAGCTTTCTTT
once | - | TRBJ1-2 | TRBV9 | CASSDGGKDGYTF | TGTGCCAGCAGCGATGGGGGGAAGGATGGCTACACCTTC
- | TRBD1 | TRBJ1-1 | TRBV15 | CATSRDRGVTEAFF | TGTGCCACCAGCAGAGACAGGGGGGTCACTGAAGCTTTCTTT
- | TRBD1 | TRBJ1-2 | TRBV5-4 | CASSLQGGDGYTF | TGTGCCAGCAGCTTGCAGGGGGGAGATGGCTACACCTTC
once | - | TRBJ2-7 | TRBV5-4 | CASSLTRGEQYF | TGTGCCAGCAGCCTGACTAGAGGCGAGCAGTACTTC
- | - | TRBJ1-2 | TRBV19 | CASNLGSENYGYTF | TGTGCCAGTAATCTGGGGAGTGAGAACTATGGCTACACCTTC
- | - | TRBJ1-3 | TRBV5-1 | CASSLPGGNTIYF | TGCGCCAGCAGCCTCCCAGGAGGAAACACCATATATTTT
- | TRBD1 | TRBJ2-1 | TRBV5-1 | CASSFRTGSYNEQFF | TGCGCCAGCAGCTTCAGGACAGGGAGCTACAATGAGCAGTTCTTC
few | - | TRBJ1-1 | TRBV5-1 | CASSLGVDIEAFF | TGCGCCAGCAGCCTAGGGGTAGATATTGAAGCTTTCTTT
- | TRBD1 | TRBJ1-2 | TRBV10-2 | CASSETVRGPGYGYTF | TGCGCCAGCAGTGAGACAGTGAGGGGGCCGGGCTATGGCTACACCTTC
- | TRBD2 | TRBJ2-3 | TRBV7-2 | CASSFTAGTSGRAPTQYF | TGTGCCAGCAGCTTCACTGCCGGGACTAGCGGGAGGGCTCCTACGCAGTATTTT
once | - | TRBJ2-5 | TRBV28 | CASSQRPRAYQETQYF | TGTGCCAGCTCACAGCGGCCGCGGGCGTACCAAGAGACCCAGTACTTC
- | - | TRBJ1-1 | TRBV7-6 | CASSFLNTEAFF | TGTGCCAGCAGCTTCTTGAACACTGAAGCTTTCTTT
- | - | TRBJ2-7 | TRBV6-2/TRBV6-3 | CASSQLGTSYEQYF | TGTGCCAGCAGTCAACTCGGGACAAGTTACGAGCAGTACTTC
- | - | TRBJ1-3 | TRBV27 | CASSLREGNTIYF | TGTGCCAGCAGTTTACGGGAGGGAAACACCATATATTTT
- | TRBD2 | TRBJ2-3 | TRBV7-3 | CASSRLAGRWGTDTQYF | TGTGCCAGCAGCCGACTAGCGGGAAGGTGGGGCACAGATACGCAGTATTTT
- | - | TRBJ1-3 | TRBV19 | CASSTPGGAGNTIYF | TGTGCCAGTAGTACCCCCGGAGGAGCTGGAAACACCATATATTTT
- | TRBD1 | TRBJ2-2 | TRBV28 | CASRGQGRSWGELFF | TGTGCCAGCAGGGGACAGGGGCGATCGTGGGGGGAGCTGTTTTTT
- | - | TRBJ1-1 | TRBV5-1 | CASTDFTEAFF | TGCGCCAGCACAGACTTCACTGAAGCTTTCTTT
once | TRBD2 | TRBJ2-3 | TRBV5-4 | CASSTGLAGSTDTQYF | TGTGCCAGCAGCACGGGACTAGCGGGAAGCACAGATACGCAGTATTTT
- | - | TRBJ1-3 | TRBV9 | CASSGRNSGNTIYF | TGTGCCAGCAGCGGCAGGAACTCTGGAAACACCATATATTTT
- | TRBD2 | TRBJ2-1 | TRBV9 | CASSVGGLAGYNEQFF | TGTGCCAGCAGCGTAGGGGGACTAGCGGGGTACAATGAGCAGTTCTTC
- | - | TRBJ2-7 | TRBV5-1 | CASSLVRYEQYF | TGCGCCAGCAGCTTGGTCCGTTACGAGCAGTACTTC
- | - | TRBJ1-6 | TRBV7-9 | CASSLQTNNSPLHF | TGTGCCAGCAGCTTGCAGACAAATAATTCACCCCTCCACTTT
- | - | TRBJ2-5 | TRBV5-1 | CASSFSVTGAETQYF | TGCGCCAGCAGCTTTTCAGTGACAGGTGCAGAGACCCAGTACTTC
once | - | TRBJ2-7 | TRBV7-8 | CASSPDIPYEQYF | TGTGCCAGCAGCCCGGACATTCCCTACGAGCAGTACTTC
- | - | TRBJ1-3 | TRBV3-1/TRBV3-2 | CASSEGTALRNTIYF | TGTGCCAGCAGCGAGGGGACTGCCCTGCGAAACACCATATATTTT